This T cell receptor beta chain emerged from a study of cytomegalovirus exposure and HLA in healthy donors. Study results and caveats: Within a later analysis, the majority of CMV-associated TCR beta chains appeared HLA-restricted. Earlier analysis looked at TCR beta V segments, and most were productive about 87% or about 30% of the time. Altogether, 160 or so TCR beta chains were recorded as cytomegalovirus-associated. Later analysis found that TCR beta chains associated with HLA were more clonally expanded than other, equally common chains.

Concerning this clone itself: The antigen remains undetermined.

The PCR had 60 Vbeta and 13 Jbeta primers. Libraries were prepared by immunoSEQ multiplex PCR; TCRdb keeps only in-frame clonotypes and omits some of them. Of about 180,000 clones listed, around 80% are singletons. Losses at the gene ends were 1 base for V and 5 bases for J; bases not matched to a gene: 8. The CDR3 is 17 residues long. The germline gives CDR1 LGHNT, CDR2 FRNRAP. The genes are TRBV12-5 and TRBJ2-7, with TRBD2 identical over 13 bases. The specimen was PBMCs. This receptor was obtained from a young man in good health and CMV-seronegative. The CDR3 loop reads CASGLEGTSGRVHEQYF. CDR3 DNA: TGTGCTAGTGGTTTGGAAGGAACTAGCGGGAGGGTCCACGAGCAGTACTTC.